These 15 T cell receptor beta chains share one sample of origin, sequenced in a study of shared clonotypes between healthy human individuals. The table came from immunoSEQ multiplex PCR; TCRdb's copy has only in-frame clones and leaves some out. The sample contains 2 million to 2.5 million clones, approximately 96% of which appear only once. Sequenced: naive CD4+ T cells sorted from blood. The subset is: CD45RA+ positively selected. The origin of the receptors is a man between 18 and 29 years old in good health.

The chain joins TRBV9 to TRBJ1-5; D is uncertain. CDR1 and CDR2 (germline): SGDLS, YYNGEE. There are 14 residues in the CDR3. V dropped 4 bases and J dropped 4 bases, with 12 bases sitting between them. The CDR3 bases are TGTGCCAGCAGCCTCTCGGGTGGGAATCAGCCCCAGCATTTT. This translates into CASSLSGGNQPQHF.

This clone was seen only once. The gene calls are TRBV5-6 and TRBJ1-1, with no clear D. V was clipped by 2 bases and J by 3 bases, with 8 bases between them. The germline gives CDR1 SGHDT, CDR2 YYEEEE. The length of the CDR3 is 13 residues. The CDR3 here is CASSFGTYTEAFF. The CDR3 coding sequence is TGTGCCAGCAGCTTCGGCACGTACACTGAAGCTTTCTTT. The full variable domain, its missing parts supplied by reference TRBV5-6 and TRBJ1-1, is DAGVTQSPTHLIKTRGQQVTLRCSPKSGHDTVSWYQQALGQGPQFIFQYYEEEERQRGNFPDRFSGHQFPNYSSELNVNALLLGDSALYLCASSFGTYTEAFFGQGTRLTVV.

The J gene is TRBJ1-5, the V gene TRBV27; D gene ambiguous. Germline assignment: CDR1 MNHEY and CDR2 SMNVEV (reference sequence). CDR3 length: 16 amino acids. V was clipped by 6 bases and J by 2 bases, with 17 bases between them. CDR3 in DNA: TGTGCCAGCAGCCGGAAAGTGCCTCTCGGCAATCAGCCCCAGCATTTT. Translating it yields CASSRKVPLGNQPQHF.

The rearrangement joins TRBV6-5 to TRBJ1-2; D is possibly TRBD1 (6 bases). The CDR3 runs 12 residues. The germline V gene encodes CDR1 MNHEY and CDR2 SVGAGI. V was shortened by 8 bases and J by 8 bases, with 15 bases between the two germline ends. The CDR3 DNA follows: TGTGCCAGCTCAACGGGGGCGCGGGGCTACACCTTC. Protein: CASSTGARGYTF.

This chain joins TRBV5-4 and TRBJ2-2; 9 nucleotides agree with TRBD2. V lost 1 base to trimming and J lost 8 bases; unmatched junction nucleotides: 6. The CDR3 totals 15 residues. The V gene's germline CDR1 is SGHNT and CDR2 YYREEE (reference sequence). CDR3 region: CASSLTLAGSGELFF. In DNA, the CDR3 is TGTGCCAGCAGCTTGACACTAGCGGGCTCGGGGGAGCTGTTTTTT.

The chain has TRBV19 and TRBJ1-5; no clear D gene. Trimming pared 7 bases from V and 4 bases from J, leaving 14 bases between. The germline gives CDR1 LNHDA, CDR2 SQIVND (reference sequence). The CDR3 runs 14 residues. The CDR3 region is CASTPENWNQPQHF. The CDR3, as DNA: TGTGCCAGTACGCCAGAAAACTGGAATCAGCCCCAGCATTTT.

The chain recombines TRBV29-1 with TRBJ2-4; TRBD2 matches at 7 bases. There are 13 residues in the CDR3. Germline V gene sequence: CDR1 SQVTM, CDR2 ANQGSEA. V dropped 7 bases and J dropped 8; count of bases not matched to a gene: 11. Here the CDR3 DNA reads TGCAGCGCTTTGCGGGGGACTGAAGACATTCAGTACTTC. Its protein product is CSALRGTEDIQYF.

The rearrangement uses TRBV5-6 and TRBJ2-7, with TRBD1 as a possible D gene (5 bases). This CDR3 has 13 amino acids. Trimming shortened V by 4 bases and J by 5 bases, and 13 bases separated the two germline ends. Germline CDR1 SGHDT, CDR2 YYEEEE. The CDR3 sequence: CASSKQGRHEQYF. The CDR3, as DNA: TGTGCCAGCAGCAAGCAGGGTCGACACGAGCAGTACTTC.

This rearrangement joins TRBV15 to TRBJ2-1; D assignment may be TRBD1 or TRBD2 (6 bases each). Trimming cost V 0 bases and J 4 bases, with 16 bases left between them. Germline V gives CDR1 LNHNV, CDR2 YYDKDF (reference sequence). The CDR3 is made up of 17 amino acids. CDR3 nucleotides: TGTGCCACCAGCAGAGATCCCCACAGGGAGGTTTACAATGAGCAGTTCTTC. It yields the protein CATSRDPHREVYNEQFF.

V is TRBV6-6 and J is TRBJ1-5, with D possibly matching TRBD1 (5 bases). The V end was cut by 4 bases, the J end by 8 bases, with 12 bases between. This CDR3 region has 13 residues. Germline CDR1 MNHNY, CDR2 SVGAGI (reference sequence). CDR3: CASSFFLQEPQHF. CDR3 DNA sequence: TGTGCCAGCAGTTTTTTTTTACAGGAGCCCCAGCATTTT.

The V and J genes are TRBV11-2 and TRBJ1-1; 9 bases are a match to TRBD1. The CDR3 covers 14 residues. CDR1 and CDR2 (germline): SGHAT, FQNNGV. V was pared by 7 bases and J by 5 bases, with 8 bases of the junction left unmatched. The CDR3: CASNTGTGRTEAFF. As DNA, the CDR3 is TGTGCCAGCAACACAGGGACAGGGCGTACTGAAGCTTTCTTT.

As for this clone: This same CDR3 is encoded by further DNA sequences in the sample. This chain joins TRBV7-3 and TRBJ2-3, with 9 bases identical to TRBD2. From germline, CDR1 is SGHTA and CDR2 FQGTGA. There are 16 residues in the CDR3. With V trimmed by 2 bases and J by 1 base, 4 bases remained unmatched. The CDR3 DNA is TGTGCCAGCAGCTTAGGGGGACTAGCCGGCACAGATACGCAGTATTTT. It translates to CASSLGGLAGTDTQYF.

The chain employs TRBV9 and TRBJ1-1; D may be TRBD1 (5 bases). CDR3 length: 14 residues. Germline CDR1 is SGDLS and CDR2 is YYNGEE. V shed 0 bases and J shed 4 bases, with 10 bases lying between them. The DNA for the CDR3 is TGTGCCAGCAGCGTAGGGGGCGGGGGCACTGAAGCTTTCTTT. Amino acid sequence: CASSVGGGGTEAFF.

As regards this clone: This specimen includes other DNA sequences encoding the same CDR3. CDR3 sequence (DNA): TGCAGTGCTAGAGGGGAATACGAGCAGTACTTC. Translating gives CSARGEYEQYF. V and J are TRBV20-1 and TRBJ2-7, with D hard to call. Looked up from germline, CDR1 is DFQATT and CDR2 is SNEGSKA (reference sequence). Trimming took 1 base from V and 4 from J, leaving 5 bases between them. The CDR3 is 11 residues long.

The CDR3 bases are TGTGCCAGCAGTTTCTATGGGACTAGCCAGATCTACGAGCAGTACTTC. Amino acids: CASSFYGTSQIYEQYF. The chain links TRBV6-5 to TRBJ2-7; 9 nucleotides line up with TRBD2. The CDR3 runs to 16 residues. J gave up 3 bases and V 4 bases, and 10 bases lay outside the gene matches. The germline CDR1 and CDR2 sequences are MNHEY and SVGAGI.